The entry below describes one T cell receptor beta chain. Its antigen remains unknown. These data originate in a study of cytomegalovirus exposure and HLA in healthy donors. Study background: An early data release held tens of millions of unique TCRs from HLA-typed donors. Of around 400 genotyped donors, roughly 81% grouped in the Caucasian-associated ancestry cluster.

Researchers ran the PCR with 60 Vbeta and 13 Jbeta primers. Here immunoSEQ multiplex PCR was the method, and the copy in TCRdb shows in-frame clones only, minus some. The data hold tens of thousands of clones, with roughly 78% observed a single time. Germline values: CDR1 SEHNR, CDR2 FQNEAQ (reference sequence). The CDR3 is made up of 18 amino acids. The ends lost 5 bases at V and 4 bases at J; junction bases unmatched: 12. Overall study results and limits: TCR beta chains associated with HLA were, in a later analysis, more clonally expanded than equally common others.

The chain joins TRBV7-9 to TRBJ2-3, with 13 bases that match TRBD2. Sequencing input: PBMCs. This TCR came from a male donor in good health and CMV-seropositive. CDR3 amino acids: CASSPGTSGRGWPDTQYF. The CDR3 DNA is TGTGCCAGCAGCCCAGGCACTAGCGGGAGGGGATGGCCAGATACGCAGTATTTT. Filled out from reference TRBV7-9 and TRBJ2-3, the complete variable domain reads DTGVSQNPRHKITKRGQNVTFRCDPISEHNRLYWYRQTLGQGPEFLTYFQNEAQLEKSRLLSDRFSAERPKGSFSTLEIQRTEQGDSAMYLCASSPGTSGRGWPDTQYFGPGTRLTVL.